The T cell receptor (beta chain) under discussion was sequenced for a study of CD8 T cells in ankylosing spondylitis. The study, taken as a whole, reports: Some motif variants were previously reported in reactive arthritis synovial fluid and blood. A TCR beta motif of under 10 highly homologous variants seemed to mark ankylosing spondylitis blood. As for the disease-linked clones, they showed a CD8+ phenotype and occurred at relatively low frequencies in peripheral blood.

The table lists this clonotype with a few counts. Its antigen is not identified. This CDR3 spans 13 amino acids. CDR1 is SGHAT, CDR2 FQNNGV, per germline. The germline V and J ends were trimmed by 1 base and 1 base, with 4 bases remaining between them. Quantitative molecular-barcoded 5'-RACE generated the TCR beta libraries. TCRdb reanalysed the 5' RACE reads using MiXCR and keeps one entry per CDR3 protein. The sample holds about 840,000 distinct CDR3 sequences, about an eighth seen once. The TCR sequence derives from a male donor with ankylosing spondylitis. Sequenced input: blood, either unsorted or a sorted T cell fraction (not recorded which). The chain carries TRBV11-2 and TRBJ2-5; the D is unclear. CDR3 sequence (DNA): TGTGCCAGCAGCTTAGCCACCCAAGAGACCCAGTACTTC. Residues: CASSLATQETQYF.